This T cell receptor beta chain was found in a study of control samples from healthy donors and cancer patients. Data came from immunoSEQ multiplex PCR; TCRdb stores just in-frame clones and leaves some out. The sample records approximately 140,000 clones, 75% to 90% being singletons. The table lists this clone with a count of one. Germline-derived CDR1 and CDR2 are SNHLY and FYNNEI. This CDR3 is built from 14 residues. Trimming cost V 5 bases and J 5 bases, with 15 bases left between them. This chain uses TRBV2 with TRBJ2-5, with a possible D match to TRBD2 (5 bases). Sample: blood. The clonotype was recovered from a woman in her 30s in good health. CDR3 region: CASSPRAGGETQYF. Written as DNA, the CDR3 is TGTGCCAGCAGTCCCCGGGCAGGCGGGGAGACCCAGTACTTC.